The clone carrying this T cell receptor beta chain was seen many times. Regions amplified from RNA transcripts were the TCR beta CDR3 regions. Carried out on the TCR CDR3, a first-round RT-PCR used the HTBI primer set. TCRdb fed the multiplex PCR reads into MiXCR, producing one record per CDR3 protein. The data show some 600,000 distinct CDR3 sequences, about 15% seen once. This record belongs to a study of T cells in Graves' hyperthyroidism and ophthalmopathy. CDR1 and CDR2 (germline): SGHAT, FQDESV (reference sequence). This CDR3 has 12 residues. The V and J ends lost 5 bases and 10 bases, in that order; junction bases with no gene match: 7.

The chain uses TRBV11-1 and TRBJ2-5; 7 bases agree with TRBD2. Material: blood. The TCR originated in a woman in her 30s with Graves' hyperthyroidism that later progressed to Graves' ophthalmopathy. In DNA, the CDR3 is TGTGCCAGCAGCGCCGGACTAGGAGACCAGTACTTC. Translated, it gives CASSAGLGDQYF.